The 21 T cell receptor beta chains below were found in one sample sequenced in a study of response to subunit inactivated influenza vaccine. TCRdb processed the RT-PCR reads anew with MiXCR; each CDR3 protein has one entry. The sample holds 500,000 to 600,000 distinct CDR3 sequences, about 11% seen once. The specimen was PBMCs from blood, collected on the day of vaccination. These receptors were collected from a man aged 45-65 years who received an inactivated influenza vaccine.

The J gene is TRBJ2-3, the V gene TRBV20-1; 7 bases line up with TRBD2. Germline trimming cut 3 bases from V and 5 bases from J; bases unmatched to any gene: 5. Germline V gives CDR1 DFQATT, CDR2 SNEGSKA (reference sequence). The CDR3 loop spans 13 amino acids. As DNA, the CDR3 is TGCAGTGCTAGCAGACTAGCTGGAGATACGCAGTATTTT. It is translated as CSASRLAGDTQYF.

The chain couples TRBV18 to TRBJ2-5; maybe TRBD2 (6 bases). Trimming took off 6 bases at V and 0 bases at J, with 8 bases between the two ends. This CDR3 has 13 residues. Looked up from germline, CDR1 is KGHSH and CDR2 is LQKENI. The CDR3 loop reads CASSGLYQETQYF. The CDR3 region has the DNA TGTGCCAGCTCGGGACTTTACCAAGAGACCCAGTACTTC. The entire variable domain, with the rest obtained from reference TRBV18 and TRBJ2-5, is as follows: NAGVMQNPRHLVRRRGQEARLRCSPMKGHSHVYWYRQLPEEGLKFMVYLQKENIIDESGMPKERFSAEFPKEGPSILRIQQVVRGDSAAYFCASSGLYQETQYFGPGTRLLVL.

The chain joins TRBV7-8 to TRBJ2-7, with 7 bases that match TRBD2. The germline gives CDR1 SGHVS, CDR2 FQNEAQ. The J segment lost 1 base and the V segment lost 1 base, leaving 4 bases of the junction unmatched. The CDR3 covers 15 residues. The CDR3 region is CASSLVYSGSYEQYF. The CDR3 DNA reads TGTGCCAGCAGCTTAGTCTATAGCGGGTCCTACGAGCAGTACTTC. Supplemented by reference TRBV7-8 and TRBJ2-7, the full variable domain reads GAGVSQSPRYKVAKRGQDVALRCDPISGHVSLFWYQQALGQGPEFLTYFQNEAQLDKSGLPSDRFFAERPEGSVSTLKIQRTQQEDSAVYLCASSLVYSGSYEQYFGPGTRLTVT.

This clonotype turned up a few times. This chain joins TRBV6-2 or TRBV6-3 and TRBJ2-7; 9 bases are a match to TRBD2. The V gene's germline CDR1 is MNHEY and CDR2 SVGEGT. This CDR3 has 14 residues. Trimming at V came to 7 bases and at J to 5 bases, leaving 9 bases not matched to a gene. The CDR3 bases are TGTGCCAGCACCGACCGCGGGGGGGCCCACGAGCAGTACTTC. Protein sequence: CASTDRGGAHEQYF.

The chain recombines TRBV30 with TRBJ1-1; unclear D gene. The CDR3 totals 11 residues. CDR1 is GTSNPN and CDR2 is SVGIG in the germline V gene (reference sequence). The V gene lost 0 bases and the J gene lost 7 bases, with 6 bases spanning the gap. As DNA, the CDR3 is TGTGCCTGGAGTGTTGGCGGTGAAGCTTTCTTT. Translating it yields CAWSVGGEAFF.

The J gene is TRBJ2-7, the V gene TRBV20-1; maybe TRBD1 (6 bases). CDR1 is DFQATT, CDR2 SNEGSKA, per germline (reference sequence). The CDR3 spans 12 residues. V dropped 3 bases and J dropped 8 bases, with 14 bases sitting between them. The CDR3 reads CSASASGDQQYF. The CDR3 bases are TGCAGTGCTAGTGCCTCAGGGGACCAGCAGTACTTC.

This clonotype was found many times. The chain links TRBV7-2 to TRBJ1-1; D gene unclear. The CDR3 length is 15 residues. Germline CDR1 SGHTA, CDR2 FQGNSA. V was trimmed by 2 bases and J by 1 base, leaving 11 bases between them. The CDR3 coding sequence is TGTGCCAGCAGCTTACTGACATGGGGGAACACTGAAGCTTTCTTT. Its translation is CASSLLTWGNTEAFF.

The genes are TRBV10-3 and TRBJ2-7; perhaps TRBD1 as D (6 bases). Per germline, CDR1 ENHRY and CDR2 SYGVKD. The V gene lost 3 bases and the J gene lost 5 bases, with 17 bases spanning the gap. The CDR3 totals 15 residues. Written as DNA, the CDR3 is TGTGCCATCAGTGACCCCACGGGACATGTAGACGAGCAGTACTTC. Protein: CAISDPTGHVDEQYF.

At least ten counts were recorded for this clonotype. At one boundary the junction diverges from the germline segment, which might be a read error. This sequence joins TRBV5-1 and TRBJ2-3, with 7 bases lining up with TRBD2. This CDR3 has 14 residues. Germline V gives CDR1 SGHRS, CDR2 YFSETQ. The CDR3 loop is CASSPGTNTDTQYF. In DNA, the CDR3 is TGTGCCAGCAGTCCAGGGACTAACACAGATACGCAGTATTTT.

This clonotype has just a few counts. The rearrangement links TRBV5-1 to TRBJ2-3, with TRBD1 matching 10 bases. In germline, CDR1 is SGHRS, CDR2 YFSETQ. The CDR3 totals 15 residues. The J segment lost 0 bases and the V segment lost 4 bases, leaving 2 bases of the junction unmatched. CDR3 sequence: CASSRGQGSTDTQYF. The CDR3 nucleotides are TGCGCCAGCAGCCGGGGACAGGGGAGCACAGATACGCAGTATTTT.

A word on this clonotype: Relative to the germline gene, one junction end is altered; a read error may explain this. The rearrangement joins TRBV7-7 to TRBJ2-2; D unclear. CDR3 length: 13 amino acids. Germline assignment: CDR1 SSHAT and CDR2 FNYEAQ (reference sequence). CDR3 loop: CASSLRAPGELFF. The CDR3 coding sequence is TGTGCTAGCAGCCTCCGGGCCCCCGGGGAGCTGTTTTTT. The variable domain in full, with the rest retrieved from reference TRBV7-7 and TRBJ2-2, is GAGVSQSPRYKVTKRGQDVTLRCDPISSHATLYWYQQALGQGPEFLTYFNYEAQPDKSGLPSDRFSAERPEGSISTLTIQRTEQRDSAMYRCASSLRAPGELFFGEGSRLTVL.

This clonotype was recorded many times. One end of the junction fails to match germline, which may point to a read error. As DNA, the CDR3 is TGTGCCATCAGCGAGTCCGGGAGGAACACCGGGGAGCTGTTTTTT. It translates to CAISESGRNTGELFF. The rearrangement joins TRBV10-3 to TRBJ2-2; D is perhaps TRBD2 (6 bases). The CDR3 has 15 amino acids. The germline V gene has CDR1 ENHRY and CDR2 SYGVKD.

This chain links TRBV6-2 or TRBV6-3 with TRBJ2-1; D perhaps matches TRBD2 (6 bases). CDR1 and CDR2 from the germline V gene are MNHEY and SVGEGT. V lost 2 bases, J lost 6 bases, and 14 bases lay in between. The length of the CDR3 is 15 residues. CDR3 bases: TGTGCCAGCAGTTACCCCCGGCGGGGACTCAATGAGCAGTTCTTC. The encoded protein is CASSYPRRGLNEQFF.

The chain employs TRBV2 and TRBJ2-1; TRBD2 might be the D (6 bases). V was cut by 6 bases and J by 9 bases, with 15 bases left in between. CDR3 length: 13 amino acids. From germline, CDR1 is SNHLY and CDR2 FYNNEI. The CDR3 DNA reads as TGTGCCAGCAGGAGGGATACTAGCACTGAGCAGTTCTTC. Protein sequence: CASRRDTSTEQFF.

This clonotype was seen repeatedly, ten times or more. This sequence joins TRBV28 and TRBJ2-5; D remains unclear. Looked up from germline, CDR1 is MDHEN and CDR2 is SYDVKM. The V end lost 7 bases, the J end lost 7 bases, and 13 bases lay between the germline ends. The CDR3 sequence is 12 residues long. The CDR3, as DNA: TGTGCCAGCACCACGTCCGGACGGACCCAGTACTTC. Residues: CASTTSGRTQYF.

The chain is built from TRBV27 and TRBJ2-2; D call uncertain. The germline CDR1 and CDR2 sequences are MNHEY and SMNVEV (reference sequence). The CDR3 covers 12 residues. Between the trimmed V and J ends, which lost 3 bases and 8 bases, there was a span of 7 bases. CDR3 DNA: TGTGCCAGCAGTTTTATCTCGGGGGAGCTGTTTTTT. This sequence encodes CASSFISGELFF.

V usage is TRBV5-1 and J usage is TRBJ2-2; TRBD2 matches at 10 bases. The CDR3 extends over 16 amino acids. Trimming cost V 2 bases and J 4 bases; bases outside gene matches: 5. The germline V gene has CDR1 SGHRS and CDR2 YFSETQ. CDR3 bases: TGCGCCAGCAGCTTTCGGAGCGGGAGGGGCACCGGGGAGCTGTTTTTT. Protein sequence: CASSFRSGRGTGELFF. The whole variable domain, filled in from reference TRBV5-1 and TRBJ2-2, reads KAGVTQTPRYLIKTRGQQVTLSCSPISGHRSVSWYQQTPGQGLQFLFEYFSETQRNKGNFPGRFSGRQFSNSRSEMNVSTLELGDSALYLCASSFRSGRGTGELFFGEGSRLTVL.

The V gene is TRBV20-1, the J gene TRBJ2-7, with TRBD2 as a possible D gene (5 bases). Trimming cost V 0 bases and J 6 bases, with 12 bases left between them. CDR1 is DFQATT, CDR2 SNEGSKA, per germline (reference sequence). CDR3 length equals 13 residues. In DNA form, the CDR3 reads TGCAGTGCTAGAGATGGGAACCGGGGCGAGCAGTACTTC. It is translated as CSARDGNRGEQYF.

This clonotype was observed at least ten times. The V and J genes are TRBV7-2 and TRBJ1-3, with 8 bases identical to TRBD1. The V gene's germline CDR1 is SGHTA and CDR2 FQGNSA. The CDR3 is 15 amino acids. Trimming cost V 5 bases and J 1 base; bases outside gene matches: 4. The CDR3 region is CASSPRTGSGNTIYF. The CDR3 nucleotides read TGTGCCAGCAGCCCCCGGACAGGGTCTGGAAACACCATATATTTT.

Only a few counts were recorded for this clonotype. The chain links TRBV29-1 to TRBJ1-1, with 10 bases that match TRBD1. The CDR3 runs 14 residues. From germline, CDR1 is SQVTM and CDR2 ANQGSEA. V lost 4 bases to trimming and J lost 7 bases; unmatched junction nucleotides: 9. CDR3 amino acids: CSVGGTGVRGEAFF. In nucleotides, the CDR3 is TGCAGCGTTGGAGGGACAGGGGTTAGGGGTGAAGCTTTCTTT.

This clonotype was picked up many times. This chain connects TRBV7-2 to TRBJ2-3, with TRBD1 matching over 8 bases. Germline-derived CDR1 and CDR2 are SGHTA and FQGNSA. V shed 5 bases, J shed 4 bases, and the junction held 11 bases outside the gene matches. This CDR3 spans 16 amino acids. CDR3 coding DNA: TGTGCCAGCAGCACAGGACAGGGAGGTTTTTCAGATACGCAGTATTTT. It translates to CASSTGQGGFSDTQYF.